This T cell receptor (beta chain) is from a study of cytomegalovirus exposure and HLA in healthy donors. Study-wide results and caveats: The study flagged some 170 TCR beta chains as cytomegalovirus-associated.

Libraries were prepared by immunoSEQ multiplex PCR; TCRdb keeps only in-frame clonotypes and omits some of them. The sample yields about 54,000 clones, roughly nine tenths seen once. After removal of 6 bases from V and 4 bases from J, the junction contained 6 bases not matched to a gene. The CDR3 has 13 amino acids. Germline V lookup: CDR1 MNHNS, CDR2 SASEGT. Note on this clone: As yet, its antigen is unknown.

The TCR originated in a woman younger than 35 in good health and CMV-seropositive. Sequenced sample: PBMCs. The rearrangement uses TRBV6-1 and TRBJ2-7, with TRBD2 identical over 7 bases. CDR3 sequence reads: CASSDMGGYEQYF. In DNA, the CDR3 is TGTGCCAGCAGCGACATGGGGGGGTACGAGCAGTACTTC.